This T cell receptor beta chain was recovered during a study of CD8 T cells in Susac syndrome. RNA in amounts of roughly 0.5 to 1 ug was reverse transcribed with random hexamers. TCRdb re-analysed the immunoSEQ multiplex PCR reads in MiXCR, keeping a single row per CDR3 protein. This sample has 150,000 to 200,000 distinct CDR3 sequences; approximately 96% occur once, and the top ten carry approximately 0.1%. The germline V gene has CDR1 DFQATT and CDR2 SNEGSKA (reference sequence). V lost 3 bases and J 2 bases, leaving 13 bases between the germline ends. The CDR3 is made up of 14 amino acids. The CD8+ and CD4+ T cells were negatively isolated, with the TEMRA cells enriched by FACS.

The source material was CD4+ T cells from PBMCs. The gene calls are TRBV20-1 and TRBJ2-5; D not resolved. This TCR derives from a human donor with multiple sclerosis. The CDR3 reads CSASNPTVQETQYF. The CDR3 DNA is TGCAGTGCTAGCAACCCCACAGTACAAGAGACCCAGTACTTC.